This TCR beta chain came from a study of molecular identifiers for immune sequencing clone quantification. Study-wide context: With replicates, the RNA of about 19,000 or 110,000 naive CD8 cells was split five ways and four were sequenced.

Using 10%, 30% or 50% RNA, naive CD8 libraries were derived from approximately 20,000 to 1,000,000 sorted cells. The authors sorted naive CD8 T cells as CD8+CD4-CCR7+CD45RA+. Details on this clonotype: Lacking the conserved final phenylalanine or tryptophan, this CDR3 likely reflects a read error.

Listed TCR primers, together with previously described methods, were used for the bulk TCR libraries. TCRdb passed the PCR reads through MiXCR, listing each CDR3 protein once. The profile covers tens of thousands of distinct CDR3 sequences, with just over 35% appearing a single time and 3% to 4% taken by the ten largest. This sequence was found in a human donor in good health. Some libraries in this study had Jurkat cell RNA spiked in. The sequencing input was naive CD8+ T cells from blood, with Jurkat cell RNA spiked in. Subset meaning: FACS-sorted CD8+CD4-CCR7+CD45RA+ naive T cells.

CDR3 DNA sequence: TGCAGTGCTAGGCCCCGCTACGAGCAGTACATC. It specifies CSARPRYEQYI. The chain recombines TRBV20-1 with TRBJ2-7; D unresolved. The germline V gene encodes CDR1 DFQATT and CDR2 SNEGSKA (reference sequence). CDR3 length equals 11 residues. V lost 3 bases and J 3 bases, leaving 6 bases between the germline ends.